This entry features one T cell receptor beta chain sequence. This record belongs to a study of blood T cells in healthy people across ages. The use of a sample-barcoded 5' primer and a J-beta primer mix characterized a second PCR of roughly 7 to 12 cycles. TCRdb used MiXCR to reprocess the 5' RACE reads, holding one entry per CDR3 protein. Among roughly 1,800,000 distinct CDR3 sequences listed, about 50% were seen once. Trimming at V came to 0 bases and at J to 6 bases, leaving 2 bases not matched to a gene. This CDR3 contains 14 residues. Germline lookup yields CDR1 SGDLS and CDR2 YYNGEE. Drawing of peripheral blood yielded approximately 10 milliliters from each donor.

The gene calls are TRBV9 and TRBJ2-1; 8 bases agree with TRBD1. The sample consisted of blood. The TCR was taken from a woman aged 40-49 years in good health. CDR3 residues: CASSVGGQVNEQFF. The DNA for the CDR3 is TGTGCCAGCAGCGTAGGGGGACAGGTCAATGAGCAGTTCTTC.